This T cell receptor (beta chain) is from a study of blood T cell repertoires in COVID-19. Original data processing: It was from reference gene primer amplification that nucleated cell counts were estimated. Clones were read by immunoSEQ multiplex PCR, and TCRdb kept only the in-frame ones, dropping some. Clone size and the V and J calls come from that table; the DNA yielded D and trimming. The table shows under 250,000 clones, with over 75% occurring only once. Unmatched junction bases numbered 9, after V lost 8 bases and J lost 3 bases. The CDR3 runs to 14 residues. CDR1 is MNHEY and CDR2 is SVGAGI in the germline V gene.

This sequence joins TRBV6-5 and TRBJ2-7, with 8 bases aligning to TRBD1. The TCR originated in a young woman in a cohort exposed to, infected with or recovered from COVID-19 (not recorded which). The source material was PBMCs or T cells enriched from blood (not recorded which). The CDR3 coding sequence is TGTGCCAGCCGAACAGGGGGTCAATTCTACGAGCAGTACTTC. Amino acids: CASRTGGQFYEQYF.